This T cell receptor beta chain was found in a study of a mutant IDH1 vaccine in newly diagnosed glioma (dated by TCRdb to 2020 to 2022). For context, the study as a whole: Of the 32 patients who were treated, around 62% were male and roughly 40% were female, and the mean age was approximately 40 years. Prior to enrollment, patients had been given standard therapy consisting of radiotherapy alone, temozolomide alone, or radiochemotherapy with temozolomide, with the combination given to most patients. Peripheral blood was drawn at six visits: V03 (baseline), V05, V07, V10, V12 and V13. Longitudinal TCRB deep sequencing was done for about two dozen treated patients, wherever samples were available for exploratory analyses.

Taken with the paper, the label for time point translates to: baseline, week 1 (first vaccination visit). Reading the label with the study, this specimen's treatment or condition is: pre-vaccination baseline after standard-of-care therapy. The donors had newly diagnosed IDH1-mutant astrocytomas of WHO grade 3 or 4 that showed loss of nuclear ATRX. The samples were drawn from NOA16, a multicentre, single-arm, open-label phase I trial in Germany that tested a mutant IDH1 peptide vaccine in humans for the first time. Visit V03 blood draws served as the baseline sample for immunogenicity testing. Genomic DNA for TCRB sequencing was extracted from EDTA blood using the DNeasy Blood and Tissue Kit. The library came from the immunoSEQ multiplex PCR assay. The hsTCRB Kit was used according to the manufacturer's protocol to amplify rearranged TCR beta chain sequences. An Illumina MiSeq was used to sequence the TCRB libraries. The authors processed their data as follows. The kit vendor's proprietary platform handled demultiplexing, trimming and gene mapping. TCRdb holds this immuneACCESS table with in-frame rearrangements only. Some clones are missing; in checked studies, unresolved V genes explain under half, and the rest has no known cause. V and J calls and clone size are those listed in that table; D and trimming were worked out from the DNA. The sample includes fewer than 85,000 clones, with 65% to 90% observed a single time. The ten largest clonotypes hold roughly 2.6% of the sample.

Study-level results and caveats: Selection of PBMC samples for TCRB deep sequencing was based on availability. It was noted by the authors that analyses of patient blood samples could not be reproduced owing to sample limitations. Pseudoprogression appeared unrelated to alterations in the top peripheral T cell clonotypes detected by TCRB sequencing. Immune responses induced by the vaccine were seen in over 90% of patients across multiple MHC alleles.

A remark on this clone: Its antigen is not yet known. Per-nucleotide qualities are absent, and no much larger clonotype sits a single base away.

This receptor was identified in a young man with glioma. The source was PBMCs, collected from a glioma patient treated with radiotherapy, temozolomide or both.

The DNA reads as follows: TGTGCCAGTAGTTTCGGCCGGACAGGGGCCTACGAGCAGTACTTC. It is translated as CASSFGRTGAYEQYF. This sequence uses TRBV19 and TRBJ2-7, and 9 bases in between align with TRBD1. The CDR1 and CDR2 encoded by the germline V gene (reference sequence) are LNHDA and SQIVND. Here V drops 5 bases and J drops 2 bases, and the junction holds 7 bases not matched to any gene. The CDR3 spans 15 residues, from the cysteine through the phenylalanine. Of the read, only the CDR3 DNA is kept; its 45 bases are in frame from base 1.